The sequence of this TCR beta chain was determined in a study of cytomegalovirus exposure and HLA in healthy donors. General study results and limits: Cytomegalovirus status was reportedly diagnosed by the classifier with high specificity and sensitivity.

60 Vbeta and 13 Jbeta primers were used in PCR. Libraries were prepared by immunoSEQ multiplex PCR; TCRdb keeps only in-frame clonotypes and omits some of them. This sample has fewer than 150,000 clones, with 80% found just once. In the case of this clone: Its specificity is not known.

The CDR3 is made up of 14 amino acids. The V end lost 0 bases, the J end lost 2 bases, and 7 bases lay between the germline ends. Germline loops: CDR1 SGDLS, CDR2 YYNGEE. The origin of this receptor is a male donor in good health and CMV-seronegative. The chain carries TRBV9 and TRBJ2-3; D is ambiguous. The sequenced sample was PBMCs. In nucleotides, the CDR3 is TGTGCCAGCAGCGTAGGGCGGCTCACAGATACGCAGTATTTT. This sequence encodes CASSVGRLTDTQYF.